This is a list of T cell receptor beta chains from one sample in a study of tumor-infiltrating lymphocytes in primary liver carcinoma. MiXCR, applied by TCRdb to the multiplex PCR reads, yields one record per CDR3 protein. The sample consists of 300,000 to 400,000 distinct CDR3 sequences, about two thirds of them appearing once. Sequences were obtained from peripheral blood. These receptors were obtained from a middle-aged man with primary liver carcinoma and hepatitis B virus infection. Each CDR3 is given with its conserved first and last residue. The D gene is left open where the match is weak. Only part of the rows carry a size: once, few, many, or a class if the clone is expanded.

>TRBJ1-6|once|TRBV11-2|.
CVSSLVSSPLHF
TGTGTCAGCAGCCTAGTCAGTTCACCCCTCCACTTT
>TRBJ1-1|.|TRBV12-3/TRBV12-4|.
CASSQDLTRGTEAFF
TGTGCCAGCAGCCAGGACCTTACGAGAGGAACTGAAGCTTTCTTC
>TRBJ1-2|few|TRBV30|.
CAWSLGTTQGYGYTF
TGTGCCTGGAGCCTAGGGACAACCCAAGGCTATGGCTACACCTTC
>TRBJ2-7|.|TRBV20-1|.
CSANEGHLYEQYF
TGCAGTGCCAACGAGGGACACCTCTACGAGCAGTACTTC
>TRBJ2-3|.|TRBV11-2|.
CASSLILGATDTQYF
TGTGCCAGTAGCTTAATACTCGGAGCCACAGATACGCAGTATTTT
>TRBJ2-7|.|TRBV11-1|TRBD2
CPSSGREGSSYEQYF
TGTCCCAGCAGCGGGCGGGAGGGCTCGTCCTACGAGCAATACTTC
>TRBJ1-1|.|TRBV7-9|.
CASSPGGWDTEAFF
TGTGCCAGCAGCCCGGGGGGATGGGACACTGAAGCTTTCTTT
>TRBJ1-3|many|TRBV29-1|.
CSVTVPAPGVGNTIYF
TGCAGCGTAACTGTACCTGCTCCAGGCGTGGGGAACACCATATATTTT
>TRBJ2-7|many|TRBV4-1|.
CASSRDDSRYEQYF
TGCGCCAGCAGCCGAGATGACAGCCGCTACGAGCAGTACTTC
>TRBJ2-3|.|TRBV6-6|.
CASSLTGRGTDTQYF
TGTGCCAGCAGTTTAACAGGGCGGGGGACAGATACGCAGTATTTT
>TRBJ2-1|.|TRBV9|.
CASSDSREQFF
TGTGCCAGCAGCGATAGTCGAGAGCAGTTCTTC
>TRBJ2-1|.|TRBV11-2|.
CASSQGLARIEQFF
TGTGCCAGCAGCCAAGGGCTAGCGAGAATTGAGCAGTTCTTC
>TRBJ1-2|.|TRBV10-3|.
CAINHENREIYGYTF
TGTGCCATCAATCACGAAAACAGGGAGATCTATGGCTACACCTTC
>TRBJ2-1|.|TRBV10-3|.
CAISESGGTPYNEQFF
TGTGCCATCAGTGAGTCGGGCGGGACGCCCTACAATGAGCAGTTTTTC
>TRBJ2-3|few|TRBV10-2|.
CASSDGTLRTQYF
TGCGCCAGCAGTGATGGGACGCTTAGAACGCAGTATTTT
>TRBJ1-6|.|TRBV12-3/TRBV12-4|.
CASSWKARESPLHF
TGTGCTAGCAGTTGGAAAGCGAGAGAGTCACCCCTCCACTTT
>TRBJ2-2|.|TRBV11-2|TRBD2
CASSFWREIAVGLFF
TGTGCCAGCAGCTTCTGGCGGGAGATTGCCGTGGGGCTGTTTTTT
>TRBJ2-3|.|TRBV10-2|.
CASKDSPGIDMQYF
TGCGCCAGCAAGGACTCACCGGGCATAGATATGCAGTATTTT
>TRBJ1-2|.|TRBV6-5|.
CASSSRDLYGYTF
TGTGCCAGCAGTTCACGGGACCTCTATGGCTACACCTTC
>TRBJ2-4|.|TRBV12-3/TRBV12-4|TRBD1
CTSRLGQGGKNIQYF
TGTACCAGCAGGCTCGGACAGGGAGGCAAAAACATTCAGTACTTT
>TRBJ2-7|.|TRBV11-2|.
CACSLAETGKYEQYF
TGTGCCTGTAGCTTAGCTGAGACAGGAAAGTACGAGCAGTACTTC
>TRBJ2-3|once|TRBV11-2|.
CASTLNSGHGDTQYF
TGTGCCAGCACCTTAAACAGTGGCCACGGTGATACGCAGTATTTT
>TRBJ2-1|medium-sized|TRBV11-2|.
CASSLMLGVEQFF
TGTGCCAGCAGCTTAATGTTGGGGGTTGAGCAGTTCTTC
>TRBJ2-4|few|TRBV2|.
CASSELLTGTYIQYF
TGTGCCAGCAGTGAACTCCTAACGGGGACTTACATTCAGTACTTC
>TRBJ1-4|many|TRBV6-1|.
CASSGDRNEKLFF
TGTGCCAGCAGTGGGGACCGTAATGAAAAACTGTTTTTT
>TRBJ2-6|.|TRBV11-2|.
CTSSRQISSGANVLTF
TGTACCAGCAGCCGACAAATTAGCTCTGGTGCCAACGTCCTGACTTTC
>TRBJ2-1|many|TRBV11-2|.
CASSSLYKSSGYNEQFF
TGTGCCAGCAGCTCCCTCTATAAGAGTAGCGGATACAATGAGCAGTTCTTC
>TRBJ2-3|once|TRBV20-1|TRBD2
CSAGEGTQYF
TGCAGTGCTGGGGAGGGTACGCAGTATTTT
>TRBJ2-2|.|TRBV6-5|.
CAGGSGTTNTGELFF
TGTGCCGGCGGTTCCGGGACAACGAACACCGGGGAACTGTTTTTT
>TRBJ2-7|many|TRBV4-1|.
CASSSSWGQGYEQYF
TGCGCCAGCAGCTCCTCATGGGGTCAGGGCTACGAGCAGTACTTC
>TRBJ1-1|.|TRBV11-2|.
CASSLLAHHTEAFF
TGTGCCAGTAGCTTGTTGGCTCACCACACCGAAGCTTTCTTT
>TRBJ1-3|many|TRBV5-6|.
CASSLDTSGNTIYF
TGTGCCAGCAGCTTGGACACCTCTGGAAACACCATATATTTT
>TRBJ2-7|.|TRBV2|.
CASSVGRSSYEQYF
TGTGCCAGCAGTGTCGGCAGGTCCTCCTACGAGCAGTACTTC
>TRBJ1-2|.|TRBV11-2|TRBD1
CAGSPADRVYPDGYTF
TGCGCCGGCAGCCCGGCCGACAGGGTTTATCCTGATGGCTACACCTTC
>TRBJ2-7|.|TRBV7-9|.
CASSNAAIYEQYF
TGTGCCAGCAGCAACGCGGCGATCTACGAGCAGTACTTC
>TRBJ2-2|.|TRBV6-5|TRBD2
CASSYTLAGDGVLFF
TGTGCCAGCAGTTACACACTAGCGGGAGACGGGGTGCTGTTTTTT
>TRBJ2-7|many|TRBV28|.
CASSFRGYEQYF
TGTGCCAGCAGTTTTAGGGGATACGAGCAGTACTTC
>TRBJ2-1|few|TRBV11-2|.
CASSRDSSFYNEQFF
TGTGCCAGCAGCCGGGACTCATCATTCTACAATGAGCAGTTCTTC
>TRBJ2-7|once|TRBV28|.
CASSSHPGGEQYF
TGTGCCAGCAGTTCCCACCCCGGCGGGGAGCAGTATTTC
>TRBJ2-3|few|TRBV5-1|.
CASSLDTGSGDTQYF
TGCGCCAGCAGCTTGGACACGGGCTCGGGGGATACGCAGTATTTT
>TRBJ2-7|.|TRBV7-3|.
CASSTEGKYEEYF
TGTGCCAGTTCGACAGAGGGCAAGTACGAGGAGTACTTC
>TRBJ1-1|once|TRBV11-3|.
CASSNESTEAFF
TGTGCCAGCAGCAACGAAAGTACTGAGGCTTTCTTT
>TRBJ2-3|.|TRBV11-2|.
CASSGSRSPDKQFF
TGTGCCAGCAGCGGTAGCAGGAGCCCAGATAAGCAGTTTTTT
>TRBJ1-4|few|TRBV12-3/TRBV12-4|.
CASSLYYASQRATNEKLFF
TGTGCCAGCAGTTTATATTACGCAAGCCAACGTGCAACTAATGAAAAACTGTTTTTT
>TRBJ2-2|few|TRBV11-2|.
CASSPRTATNTGELFF
TGTGCCAGCAGCCCCCGGACAGCTACGAACACTGGGGAGCTGTTTTTT
>TRBJ2-2|few|TRBV7-8|.
CASSLSATGELFF
TGTGCCAGTAGCTTATCAGCCACCGGGGAGCTGTTTTTT
>TRBJ2-5|.|TRBV10-3|.
CAISESTLVQETRYF
TGTGCCATCAGTGAGTCGACTCTAGTCCAAGAGACCCGGTACTTC
>TRBJ2-7|many|TRBV12-3/TRBV12-4|.
CASSPFGNEQYF
TGTGCCAGCAGTCCGTTTGGGAACGAGCAGTACTTC
>TRBJ2-2|.|TRBV6-1|TRBD1
CASSEWTGNPRELFF
TGTGCCAGCAGTGAATGGACAGGGAACCCCCGGGAGCTGTTTTTC
>TRBJ2-1|.|TRBV7-9|.
CASVGGGESYNEQFF
TGTGCCAGCGTTGGGGGCGGGGAGTCCTACAATGAGCAGTTCTTC
>TRBJ2-1|.|TRBV6-2/TRBV6-3|.
CAIRPMSSNEQFF
TGTGCCATCAGACCCATGAGCTCCAACGAGCAGTTCTTC
>TRBJ2-2|.|TRBV11-2|TRBD2
CASGLRLAGGGTGELFF
TGTGCCAGCGGCTTACGACTAGCGGGAGGAGGGACCGGGGAGTTGTTTTTT
>TRBJ2-1|few|TRBV10-2|.
CASNTLAGRSYNEQFF
TGCGCCAGCAATACCTTGGCGGGAAGGTCCTACAATGAGCAGTTCTTC
>TRBJ2-2|.|TRBV5-1|.
CASSYKGTGELFF
TGCGCCAGCAGCTACAAAGGAACCGGGGAGCTGTTTTTT
>TRBJ1-4|.|TRBV20-1|.
CSARGWTGNEKLFF
TGCAGTGCTAGAGGGTGGACGGGAAATGAAAAACTGTTTTTT
>TRBJ2-7|many|TRBV11-2|.
CASSPRSWAYEQYF
TGTGCCAGCAGCCCCAGATCGTGGGCATACGAGCAGTACTTC
>TRBJ2-3|.|TRBV11-2|TRBD2
CASGLGSGGLTDTQYF
TGTGCCAGCGGCCTGGGTAGCGGGGGGCTCACAGATACGCAGTATTTT